What follows are 14 T cell receptor beta chains derived from one specimen sequenced in a study of blood T cell repertoires in COVID-19. Assay used: immunoSEQ multiplex PCR; TCRdb lists only in-frame clones, some missing. The table records 250,000 or so clones, 87% of them present only once. The sequenced sample was peripheral blood. These receptors were taken from a man between 18 and 29 years old with active or convalescent COVID-19.

The chain is built from TRBV29-1 and TRBJ1-6; D may be TRBD1 (6 bases). The CDR3 is 14 amino acids. The germline gives CDR1 SQVTM, CDR2 ANQGSEA. The germline V and J ends were trimmed by 6 bases and 8 bases, with 17 bases remaining between them. Here the CDR3 DNA reads TGCAGCGTCGCTACCGGGACACGAGATTCACCCCTCCACTTT. It translates to CSVATGTRDSPLHF.

The chain links TRBV30 to TRBJ2-7; 12 bases are a match to TRBD2. Trimming cost V 1 base and J 5 bases; bases outside gene matches: 12. Per the germline V gene, CDR1 is GTSNPN and CDR2 is SVGIG (reference sequence). This CDR3 is built from 17 residues. The CDR3 DNA follows: TGTGCCTGGAGTGCCGGGACTAGCGGGTTCGCAGGGGACGAGCAGTACTTC. This sequence encodes CAWSAGTSGFAGDEQYF.

The chain links TRBV20-1 to TRBJ1-1, with 8 bases fitting TRBD1. The CDR3 consists of 11 residues. V shed 2 bases, J shed 10 bases, and the junction held 3 bases outside the gene matches. Germline loops: CDR1 DFQATT, CDR2 SNEGSKA (reference sequence). The CDR3 loop reads CSARTTGGAFF. In DNA form, the CDR3 reads TGCAGTGCTAGAACTACAGGGGGAGCTTTCTTT.

This sequence joins TRBV5-1 and TRBJ2-1, with 8 bases lining up with TRBD2. CDR1 and CDR2 from the germline V gene are SGHRS and YFSETQ. The CDR3 consists of 18 residues. The V and J ends lost 0 bases and 2 bases, in that order; junction bases with no gene match: 10. The CDR3 spells CASSLVGVRRGAYNEQFF. For the CDR3, the DNA is TGCGCCAGCAGCTTGGTAGGTGTGAGGCGGGGGGCCTACAATGAGCAGTTCTTC. Drawing the rest from reference TRBV5-1 and TRBJ2-1, the complete variable domain is KAGVTQTPRYLIKTRGQQVTLSCSPISGHRSVSWYQQTPGQGLQFLFEYFSETQRNKGNFPGRFSGRQFSNSRSEMNVSTLELGDSALYLCASSLVGVRRGAYNEQFFGPGTRLTVL.

The J gene is TRBJ2-1, the V gene TRBV11-1, with 8 bases matching TRBD1. The junction had 9 bases not matched to a gene; V was cut back by 5 bases and J by 6 bases. This CDR3 region has 15 residues. Per germline, CDR1 SGHAT and CDR2 FQDESV (reference sequence). The CDR3 region is CASSPPPGQGNEQFF. The CDR3 nucleotides read TGTGCCAGCAGCCCGCCACCCGGACAGGGCAATGAGCAGTTCTTC.

Written as DNA, the CDR3 is TGTGCCAGCAGCCTCTCGGGGTCCTACGAGCAGTACTTC. Protein sequence: CASSLSGSYEQYF. The chain is built from TRBV7-8 and TRBJ2-7; tentatively, D is TRBD2 (5 bases). CDR3 length: 13 amino acids. V was pared by 5 bases and J by 1 base, with 9 bases between. Germline CDR1 and CDR2: SGHVS and FQNEAQ.

CDR3 residues: CASNPAGQFDSNQPQHF. DNA for the CDR3: TGTGCCAGCAATCCCGCGGGACAGTTTGATAGCAATCAGCCCCAGCATTTT. This chain connects TRBV28 to TRBJ1-5; TRBD1 aligns across 7 bases. The J segment lost 0 bases and the V segment lost 7 bases, leaving 12 bases of the junction unmatched. The CDR3 is 17 amino acids. Germline V gene data show CDR1 as MDHEN and CDR2 as SYDVKM.

This clone was seen only once. J is TRBJ1-1 and V is TRBV11-2; D gene ambiguous. Germline V gives CDR1 SGHAT, CDR2 FQNNGV. The CDR3 spans 12 residues. V was cut by 6 bases and J by 4 bases, with 9 bases left in between. CDR3 nucleotides: TGTGCCAGCAGACTAGTGGCCACTGAAGCTTTCTTT. Protein sequence: CASRLVATEAFF. The whole variable domain, remainder taken from reference TRBV11-2 and TRBJ1-1, is EAGVAQSPRYKIIEKRQSVAFWCNPISGHATLYWYQQILGQGPKLLIQFQNNGVVDDSQLPKDRFSAERLKGVDSTLKIQPAKLEDSAVYLCASRLVATEAFFGQGTRLTVV.

V gene TRBV2 combines with J gene TRBJ1-1; possibly TRBD1 for D (6 bases). CDR3 length: 16 amino acids. V lost 4 bases to trimming and J lost 4 bases, with 19 bases between them. Looked up from germline, CDR1 is SNHLY and CDR2 is FYNNEI. The CDR3 DNA follows: TGTGCCAGCAGTGTGTGGCGGGCAGGGGCGGTCACTGAAGCTTTCTTT. Translated, it gives CASSVWRAGAVTEAFF.

This clone appeared a single time. The V and J genes are TRBV9 and TRBJ2-7; 11 positions match TRBD1. The CDR3 is made up of 16 amino acids. The ends lost 2 bases at V and 4 bases at J; junction bases unmatched: 8. Germline lookup yields CDR1 SGDLS and CDR2 YYNGEE. The CDR3 DNA is TGTGCCAGCAGCGTTGGAGGACAGGGGGCGTCTTACGAGCAGTACTTC. Encoded protein: CASSVGGQGASYEQYF.

This chain connects TRBV11-3 to TRBJ2-5; 7 nucleotides agree with TRBD1. The CDR3 extends over 13 amino acids. V trimming: 3 bases; J trimming: 3 bases; junction bases outside the gene matches: 1. Germline lookup yields CDR1 SGHNT and CDR2 YENEEA. This CDR3 is CASSFDREETQYF. Written as DNA, the CDR3 is TGTGCCAGCAGCTTCGACAGGGAAGAGACCCAGTACTTC.

The chain joins TRBV5-4 to TRBJ1-4; 8 positions match TRBD1. The V gene's germline CDR1 is SGHNT and CDR2 YYREEE (reference sequence). This CDR3 spans 15 amino acids. The junction had 8 bases not matched to a gene; V was cut back by 3 bases and J by 7 bases. The CDR3 DNA sequence: TGTGCCAGCAGCTATAGACAGGGGAGTGGTGAAAAACTGTTTTTT. Protein product: CASSYRQGSGEKLFF.

V gene TRBV7-2 combines with J gene TRBJ2-3; 7 positions match TRBD2. From germline, CDR1 is SGHTA and CDR2 FQGNSA. Germline trimming cut 0 bases from V and 4 bases from J; bases unmatched to any gene: 10. The CDR3 length is 17 residues. The CDR3 loop reads CASSLARAGALSDTQYF. In nucleotides, the CDR3 is TGTGCCAGCAGCTTAGCGCGGGCGGGAGCTCTTTCAGATACGCAGTATTTT.

The gene calls are TRBV25-1 and TRBJ2-3; 8 bases match TRBD2. The CDR3 contains 15 residues. In germline, CDR1 is MGHDK, CDR2 SYGVNS. The junction had 6 bases not matched to a gene; V was cut back by 1 base and J by 6 bases. CDR3 loop: CASSESSGSSDTQYF. DNA for the CDR3: TGTGCCAGCAGTGAATCGAGCGGGAGCTCGGATACGCAGTATTTT.